These 15 T cell receptor beta chains came from one sample sequenced in a study of blood T cell repertoires in COVID-19. This table comes from immunoSEQ multiplex PCR, and its TCRdb copy is limited to in-frame clones, with some not included. The table has around 120,000 clones, roughly 85% seen once. The specimen was peripheral blood. The source is an elderly man with acute or convalescent COVID-19.

This clone came up a few times. This sequence joins TRBV7-9 and TRBJ2-2; weak D call: TRBD2 (5 bases). CDR1 is SEHNR, CDR2 FQNEAQ, per germline (reference sequence). CDR3 size: 13 residues. V was trimmed by 2 bases and J by 10 bases, leaving 11 bases between them. This CDR3 reads CASSLSGGLELFF. Here the CDR3 DNA reads TGTGCCAGCAGCTTAAGCGGTGGCCTGGAGCTGTTTTTT. Supplemented by reference TRBV7-9 and TRBJ2-2, the full variable domain reads DTGVSQNPRHKITKRGQNVTFRCDPISEHNRLYWYRQTLGQGPEFLTYFQNEAQLEKSRLLSDRFSAERPKGSFSTLEIQRTEQGDSAMYLCASSLSGGLELFFGEGSRLTVL.

This clone was recorded once. The rearrangement uses TRBV20-1 and TRBJ1-2, with 8 bases lining up with TRBD1. After removal of 5 bases from V and 9 bases from J, the junction contained 5 bases not matched to a gene. In germline, CDR1 is DFQATT, CDR2 SNEGSKA (reference sequence). This CDR3 has 11 residues. In nucleotides, the CDR3 is TGCAGTGCTGCCGGACAGGGAAGCTACACCTTC. Translating gives CSAAGQGSYTF.

This sequence joins TRBV7-2 and TRBJ2-1; no definite D call. This CDR3 spans 15 amino acids. Per the germline V gene, CDR1 is SGHTA and CDR2 is FQGNSA. The V gene lost 5 bases and the J gene lost 1 base, with 12 bases spanning the gap. The CDR3 DNA reads TGTGCCAGCAGCCCCGTTTGGGCTTCCTACAATGAGCAGTTCTTC. Translating it yields CASSPVWASYNEQFF. The whole variable domain, filled in from reference TRBV7-2 and TRBJ2-1, reads GAGVSQSPSNKVTEKGKDVELRCDPISGHTALYWYRQSLGQGLEFLIYFQGNSAPDKSGLPSDRFSAERTGGSVSTLTIQRTQQEDSAVYLCASSPVWASYNEQFFGPGTRLTVL.

The chain recombines TRBV9 with TRBJ2-2; possible D gene TRBD2, 6 bases. V lost 4 bases to trimming and J lost 6 bases, with 22 bases between them. This CDR3 region has 17 residues. Germline lookup yields CDR1 SGDLS and CDR2 YYNGEE. The CDR3 coding sequence is TGTGCCAGCAGCCCCACCGGGGGTACCCTCGGGTCCGGGGAGCTGTTTTTT. Translated: CASSPTGGTLGSGELFF. Drawing the rest from reference TRBV9 and TRBJ2-2, the complete variable domain is DSGVTQTPKHLITATGQRVTLRCSPRSGDLSVYWYQQSLDQGLQFLIQYYNGEERAKGNILERFSAQQFPDLHSELNLSSLELGDSALYFCASSPTGGTLGSGELFFGEGSRLTVL.

The CDR3 region is CASSHRQAKSYEQYF. CDR3 DNA: TGTGCCAGCAGCCACCGACAGGCCAAGTCCTACGAGCAGTACTTC. The chain employs TRBV6-6 and TRBJ2-7; D might be TRBD1 (6 bases). Germline CDR1 reads MNHNY; CDR2 reads SVGAGI (reference sequence). The CDR3 has 15 residues. V lost 6 bases, J lost 1 base, and 16 bases lay in between.

This clone was detected once. V and J are TRBV30 and TRBJ1-5; D is undetermined. Germline V gene data show CDR1 as GTSNPN and CDR2 as SVGIG (reference sequence). The CDR3 covers 14 residues. The ends were cut back, 5 bases at V and 0 bases at J, with 11 bases in the middle. The CDR3 DNA follows: TGTGCCTGGTCCGGGATTATTAGCAATCAGCCCCAGCATTTT. Protein sequence: CAWSGIISNQPQHF.

This chain joins TRBV19 and TRBJ2-4, with TRBD2 identical over 9 bases. Looked up from germline, CDR1 is LNHDA and CDR2 is SQIVND (reference sequence). The J segment lost 4 bases and the V segment lost 6 bases, leaving 4 bases of the junction unmatched. CDR3 length: 14 amino acids. CDR3 protein: CASRGSGSKNIQYF. Written as DNA, the CDR3 is TGTGCCAGTAGAGGTAGCGGGAGTAAAAACATTCAGTACTTC.

This clone occurred a few times. This chain connects TRBV11-1 to TRBJ1-1, with 7 bases identical to TRBD1. CDR1 and CDR2 from the germline V gene are SGHAT and FQDESV (reference sequence). Unmatched junction bases numbered 10, after V lost 5 bases and J lost 4 bases. The CDR3 runs 15 residues. As DNA, the CDR3 is TGTGCCAGCAGCACCTTCCAGGGGGGAGGCACTGAAGCTTTCTTT. As protein: CASSTFQGGGTEAFF.

With regard to this clone: The junction departs from germline at one end; a sequencing error may be responsible. CDR3 nucleotide sequence: TGTGCCAGCAGTGACTCCGACAGGGGAGACAATTCACCCCTCCACTTT. Amino acids: CASSDSDRGDNSPLHF. This chain joins TRBV6-6 and TRBJ1-6; the match to TRBD1 covers 8 bases. The CDR3 extends over 16 amino acids. Looked up from germline, CDR1 is MNHNY and CDR2 is SVGAGI (reference sequence).

The chain links TRBV7-8 to TRBJ1-1; D is unclear. V dropped 5 bases and J dropped 1 base, with 11 bases sitting between them. CDR1 and CDR2 (germline): SGHVS, FQNEAQ. The CDR3 sequence is 14 residues long. CDR3 in DNA: TGTGCCAGCAGCCTCGGGAACGCGAACACTGAAGCTTTCTTT. This encodes CASSLGNANTEAFF.

The CDR3 region is CASSRTGGWYNEQFF. The CDR3 DNA follows: TGTGCCAGCAGTCGTACAGGGGGTTGGTACAATGAGCAGTTCTTC. This rearrangement joins TRBV27 to TRBJ2-1, with 8 bases fitting TRBD1. CDR3 length: 15 amino acids. V gave up 5 bases and J gave up 4 bases; unmatched junction bases: 7. From germline, CDR1 is MNHEY and CDR2 SMNVEV (reference sequence).

The chain uses TRBV4-2 and TRBJ1-1; TRBD1 matches 9 bases. With V trimmed by 4 bases and J by 4 bases, 10 bases remained unmatched. The CDR3 contains 16 residues. Germline CDR1 is LGHNA and CDR2 is YNFKEQ. In DNA form, the CDR3 reads TGTGCCAGCAGCCGAGGTACTGCGGACAGGGGCACTGAAGCTTTCTTT. Translating it yields CASSRGTADRGTEAFF.

The chain links TRBV5-8 to TRBJ2-7; no definite D call. This CDR3 region has 12 residues. Looked up from germline, CDR1 is SGHTS and CDR2 is YDEGEE. V was clipped by 7 bases and J by 1 base, with 9 bases between them. CDR3 sequence (DNA): TGTGCCAGCCCCTCCGAGTCCTACGAGCAGTACTTC. It specifies CASPSESYEQYF.

This chain joins TRBV2 and TRBJ2-5; 11 bases agree with TRBD2. Germline CDR1 reads SNHLY; CDR2 reads FYNNEI. CDR3 length: 15 amino acids. V shed 4 bases, J shed 3 bases, and the junction held 4 bases outside the gene matches. In DNA, the CDR3 is TGTGCCAGCAGTGTGGGGACTAGCGGCAAAGAGACCCAGTACTTC. It yields the protein CASSVGTSGKETQYF.

CDR3 coding DNA: TGTGCCAGCAGCCGCCCCCTCCGGGAGAATGGCTACACCTTC. Amino acids: CASSRPLRENGYTF. The rearrangement uses TRBV28 and TRBJ1-2; D is unclear. This CDR3 region has 14 residues. Germline V CDR1 and CDR2: MDHEN, SYDVKM. Trimming took off 6 bases at V and 6 bases at J, with 17 bases between the two ends.